This T cell receptor beta chain stems from a study of blood T cell repertoires in COVID-19. Study context: Specimens from acute and convalescent COVID-19 originated in the United States, Italy and Spain.

In the original workflow: Amplification with reference gene primers provided the estimates of nucleated cell counts. The repertoire was sequenced with immunoSEQ multiplex PCR; TCRdb's copy has only in-frame clones and lacks some. D and trimming come from the DNA, and the V and J calls and clone size come from that table. The sample lists 150,000 to 160,000 clones, roughly 83% occurring once. Concerning this clone itself: The same CDR3 also results from other DNA sequences found in this sample.

The V gene's germline CDR1 is LNHDA and CDR2 SQIVND (reference sequence). This CDR3 has 15 residues. Trimming shortened V by 5 bases and J by 5 bases, and 13 bases separated the two germline ends. The sequence was collected from a woman between 55 and 75 years old with acute or convalescent COVID-19. The sample consisted of peripheral blood. The genes are TRBV19 and TRBJ1-6, with a weak D call TRBD1 (5 bases). CDR3 loop: CASSPRGGNNSPLHF. CDR3 sequence (DNA): TGTGCCAGTAGTCCCCGGGGGGGGAATAATTCACCCCTCCACTTT.